The T cell receptor (beta chain) under discussion was sequenced for a study of OX40 agonist ivuxolimab in advanced cancers. Study findings and constraints: Among the lowest peripheral clonal expansion occurred in 0.1-3.0 mg/kg partial responders. The investigators did not determine what antigen specificity the expanded peripheral T cells had. In the 0.1 to 3.0 mg/kg range, CD4+ and CD8+ blood T cells had expanded clonally by week 6.

The investigators sampled blood at baseline, at cycle 4 day 1, and at cycle 7 day 1. Sequencing used immunoSEQ multiplex PCR; TCRdb keeps in-frame clones, though not all of them. The sample gives tens of thousands of clones, approximately 80% of which show up once; about 1.8% is in the top ten. With regard to this clone: The antigen is undetermined.

This material consisted of CD4+ or CD8+ T cells sorted from blood, taken in a trial of the OX40 agonist ivuxolimab. The source is an adult with an advanced solid tumor such as melanoma, head and neck, liver or kidney cancer.

The CDR3 DNA reads TGCGCCAGCAGCCTGAGTCCTCCGGGACAGAGCGCCTACGAGCAGTACTTC. Translated, it gives CASSLSPPGQSAYEQYF. This chain connects TRBV5-1 to TRBJ2-7; the match to TRBD1 covers 7 bases. This CDR3 is built from 17 residues. V was pared by 4 bases and J by 2 bases, with 15 bases of the junction left unmatched. Germline loops: CDR1 SGHRS, CDR2 YFSETQ. Filled out from reference TRBV5-1 and TRBJ2-7, the complete variable domain reads KAGVTQTPRYLIKTRGQQVTLSCSPISGHRSVSWYQQTPGQGLQFLFEYFSETQRNKGNFPGRFSGRQFSNSRSEMNVSTLELGDSALYLCASSLSPPGQSAYEQYFGPGTRLTVT.